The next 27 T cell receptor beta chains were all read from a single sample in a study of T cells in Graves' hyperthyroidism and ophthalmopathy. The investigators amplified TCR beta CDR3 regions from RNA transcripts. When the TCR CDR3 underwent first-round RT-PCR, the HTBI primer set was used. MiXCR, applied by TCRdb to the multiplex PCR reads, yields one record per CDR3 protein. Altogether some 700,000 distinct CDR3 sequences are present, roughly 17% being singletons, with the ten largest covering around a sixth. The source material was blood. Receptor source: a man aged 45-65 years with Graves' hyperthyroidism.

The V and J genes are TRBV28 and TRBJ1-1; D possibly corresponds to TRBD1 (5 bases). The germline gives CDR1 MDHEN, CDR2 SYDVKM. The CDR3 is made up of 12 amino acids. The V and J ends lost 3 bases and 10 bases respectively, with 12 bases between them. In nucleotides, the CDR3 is TGTGCCAGCAGTTTCAAACCGGGGCGAGCTTTCTTT. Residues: CASSFKPGRAFF.

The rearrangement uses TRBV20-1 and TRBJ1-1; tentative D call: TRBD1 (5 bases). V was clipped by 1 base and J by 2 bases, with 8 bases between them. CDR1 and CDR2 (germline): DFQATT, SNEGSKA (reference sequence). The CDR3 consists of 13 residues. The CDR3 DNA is TGCAGTGCTAGAGCGACAGCAAACACTGAAGCTTTCTTT. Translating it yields CSARATANTEAFF.

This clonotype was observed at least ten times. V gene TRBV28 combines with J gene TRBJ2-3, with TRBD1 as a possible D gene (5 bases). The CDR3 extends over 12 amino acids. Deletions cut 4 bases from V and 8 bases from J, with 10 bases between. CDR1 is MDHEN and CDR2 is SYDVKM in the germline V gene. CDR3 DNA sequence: TGTGCCAGCAGTTCCGGACACTTTACGCAGTATTTT. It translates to CASSSGHFTQYF.

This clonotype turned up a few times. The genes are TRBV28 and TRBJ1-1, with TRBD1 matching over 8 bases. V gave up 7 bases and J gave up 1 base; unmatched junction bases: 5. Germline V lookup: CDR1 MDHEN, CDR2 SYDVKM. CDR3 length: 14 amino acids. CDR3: CASTRQGANTEAFF. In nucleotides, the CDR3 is TGTGCCAGCACCCGTCAGGGGGCGAACACTGAAGCTTTCTTT. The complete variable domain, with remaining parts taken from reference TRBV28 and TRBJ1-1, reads DVKVTQSSRYLVKRTGEKVFLECVQDMDHENMFWYRQDPGLGLRLIYFSYDVKMKEKGDIPEGYSVSREKKERFSLILESASTNQTSMYLCASTRQGANTEAFFGQGTRLTVV.

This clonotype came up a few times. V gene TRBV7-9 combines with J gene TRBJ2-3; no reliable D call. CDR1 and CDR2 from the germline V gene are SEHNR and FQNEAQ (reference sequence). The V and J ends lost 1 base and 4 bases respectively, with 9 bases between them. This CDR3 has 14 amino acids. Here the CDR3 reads CASSLGFKSDTQYF. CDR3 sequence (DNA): TGTGCCAGCAGCTTAGGCTTTAAATCAGATACGCAGTATTTT.

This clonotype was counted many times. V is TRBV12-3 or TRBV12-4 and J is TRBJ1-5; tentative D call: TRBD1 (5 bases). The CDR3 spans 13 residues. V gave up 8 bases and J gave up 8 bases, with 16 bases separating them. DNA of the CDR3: TGTGCCAGCCGCTCTGGCCCGGGGGAGCCCCAGCATTTT. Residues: CASRSGPGEPQHF.

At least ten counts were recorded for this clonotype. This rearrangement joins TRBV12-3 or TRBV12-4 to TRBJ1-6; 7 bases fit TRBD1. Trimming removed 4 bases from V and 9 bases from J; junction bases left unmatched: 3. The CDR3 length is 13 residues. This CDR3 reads CASSWRGPSPLHF. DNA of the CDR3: TGTGCCAGCAGTTGGAGGGGGCCTTCACCCCTCCACTTT.

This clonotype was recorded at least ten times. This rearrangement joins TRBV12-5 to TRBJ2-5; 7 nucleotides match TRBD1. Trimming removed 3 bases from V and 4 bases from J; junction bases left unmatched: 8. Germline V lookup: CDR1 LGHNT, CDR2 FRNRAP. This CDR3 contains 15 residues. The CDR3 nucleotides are TGTGCTAGTGGTTTTTCCGGGACAGAAGGAGAGACCCAGTACTTC. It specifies CASGFSGTEGETQYF. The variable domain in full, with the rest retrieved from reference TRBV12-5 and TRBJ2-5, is DARVTQTPRHKVTEMGQEVTMRCQPILGHNTVFWYRQTMMQGLELLAYFRNRAPLDDSGMPKDRFSAEMPDATLATLKIQPSEPRDSAVYFCASGFSGTEGETQYFGPGTRLLVL.

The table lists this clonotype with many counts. The CDR3 region has the DNA TGTGCCAGCAGTGTAAGATCTGGGGCCAACGTCCTGACTTTC. This encodes CASSVRSGANVLTF. The chain joins TRBV2 to TRBJ2-6; D unresolved. Germline CDR1 SNHLY, CDR2 FYNNEI. The CDR3 totals 14 residues. V lost 4 bases and J lost 1, with 5 bases in between.

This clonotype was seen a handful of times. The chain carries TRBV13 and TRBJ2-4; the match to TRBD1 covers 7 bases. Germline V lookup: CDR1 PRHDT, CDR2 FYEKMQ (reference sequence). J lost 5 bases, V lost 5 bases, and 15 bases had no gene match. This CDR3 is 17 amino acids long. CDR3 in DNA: TGTGCCAGCAGCCCGAGTTCGCTAGGGGGCTTGGAAAACATTCAGTACTTC. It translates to CASSPSSLGGLENIQYF.

The CDR3 coding sequence is TGTGCCAGCAGCTTCGGGTTGGCGACTCAAGAGACCCAGTACTTC. It codes for CASSFGLATQETQYF. This chain uses TRBV7-8 with TRBJ2-5, with D unclear. CDR3 size: 15 residues. The ends were cut back, 3 bases at V and 2 bases at J, with 13 bases in the middle. Germline values: CDR1 SGHVS, CDR2 FQNEAQ.

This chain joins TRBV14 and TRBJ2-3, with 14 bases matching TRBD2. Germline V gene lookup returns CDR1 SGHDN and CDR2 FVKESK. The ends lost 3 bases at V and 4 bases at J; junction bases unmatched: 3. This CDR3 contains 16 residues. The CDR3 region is CASSQGLAGVPDTQYF. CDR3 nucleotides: TGTGCCAGCAGCCAGGGACTAGCGGGAGTCCCAGATACGCAGTATTTT.

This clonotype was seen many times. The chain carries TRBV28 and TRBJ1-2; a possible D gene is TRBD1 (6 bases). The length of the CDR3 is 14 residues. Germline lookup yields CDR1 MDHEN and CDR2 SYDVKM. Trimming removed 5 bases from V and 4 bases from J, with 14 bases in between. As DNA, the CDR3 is TGTGCCAGCAGTCCCGACAGGCGGACCTATGGCTACACCTTC. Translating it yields CASSPDRRTYGYTF.

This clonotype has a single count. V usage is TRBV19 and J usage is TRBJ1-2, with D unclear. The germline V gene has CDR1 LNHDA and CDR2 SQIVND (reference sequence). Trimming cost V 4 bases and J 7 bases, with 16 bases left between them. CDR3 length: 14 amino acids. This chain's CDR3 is CASSTEDLRGGYTF. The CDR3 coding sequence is TGTGCCAGTAGTACCGAGGACTTAAGAGGTGGCTACACCTTC.

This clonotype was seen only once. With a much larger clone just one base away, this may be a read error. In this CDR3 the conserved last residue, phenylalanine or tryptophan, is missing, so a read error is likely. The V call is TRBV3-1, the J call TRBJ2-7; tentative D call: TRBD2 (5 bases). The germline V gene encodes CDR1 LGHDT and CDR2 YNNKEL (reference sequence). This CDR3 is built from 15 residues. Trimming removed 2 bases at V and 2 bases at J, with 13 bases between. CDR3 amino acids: CASSQTGTPTYEQYL. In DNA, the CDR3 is TGTGCCAGCAGCCAAACGGGAACCCCCACCTACGAGCAGTACCTC.

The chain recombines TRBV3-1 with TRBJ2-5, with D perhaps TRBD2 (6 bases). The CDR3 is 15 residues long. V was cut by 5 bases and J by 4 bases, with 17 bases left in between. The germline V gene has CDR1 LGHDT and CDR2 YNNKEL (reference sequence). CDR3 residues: CASSSRLGWGETQYF. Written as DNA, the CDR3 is TGTGCCAGCAGCTCGCGACTAGGCTGGGGAGAGACCCAGTACTTC.

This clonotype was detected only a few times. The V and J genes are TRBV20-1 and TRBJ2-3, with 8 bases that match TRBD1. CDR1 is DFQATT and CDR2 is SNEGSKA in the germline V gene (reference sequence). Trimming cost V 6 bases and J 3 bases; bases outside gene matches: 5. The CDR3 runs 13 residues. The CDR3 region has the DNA TGCAGTGCCCTCGGACAGGGTACAGATACGCAGTATTTT. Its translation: CSALGQGTDTQYF.

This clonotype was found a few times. The CDR3 nucleotides read TGTGCCTGGAGTGCGGGGGGATACCGTGGGCAGTTCTTC. Translated, it gives CAWSAGGYRGQFF. This chain links TRBV30 with TRBJ2-1, with 7 bases matching TRBD2. This CDR3 has 13 amino acids. CDR1 and CDR2 from the germline V gene are GTSNPN and SVGIG (reference sequence). Trimming removed 1 base from V and 12 bases from J; junction bases left unmatched: 9.

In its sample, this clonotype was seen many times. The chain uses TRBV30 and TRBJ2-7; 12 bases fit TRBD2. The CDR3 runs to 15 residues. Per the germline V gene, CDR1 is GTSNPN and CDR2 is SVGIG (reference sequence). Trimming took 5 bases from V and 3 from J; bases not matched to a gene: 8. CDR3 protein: CAWDRTGLAGYEQYF. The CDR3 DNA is TGTGCCTGGGACAGAACGGGACTAGCGGGCTACGAGCAGTACTTC.

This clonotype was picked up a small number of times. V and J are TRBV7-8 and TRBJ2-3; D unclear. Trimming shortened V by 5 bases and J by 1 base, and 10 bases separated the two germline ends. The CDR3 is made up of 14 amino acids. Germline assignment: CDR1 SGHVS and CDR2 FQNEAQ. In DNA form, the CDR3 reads TGTGCCAGCAGCCCCCAAGCAGGCACAGATACGCAGTATTTT. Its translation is CASSPQAGTDTQYF.

The DNA for the CDR3 is TGCGCCAGCAGCGTTAGCGGGAGAAACACCGGGGAGCTGTTTTTT. Its protein is CASSVSGRNTGELFF. This chain uses TRBV4-3 with TRBJ2-2, with 9 bases that match TRBD2. The trim removed 5 bases at V and 2 bases at J, leaving 3 bases unmatched. The germline V gene has CDR1 LGHNA and CDR2 YSLEER. The CDR3 sequence is 15 residues long.

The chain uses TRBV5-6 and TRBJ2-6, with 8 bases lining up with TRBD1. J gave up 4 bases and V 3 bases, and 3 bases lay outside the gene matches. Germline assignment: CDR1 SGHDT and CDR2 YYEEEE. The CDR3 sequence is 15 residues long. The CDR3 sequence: CASSYGQGGANVLTF. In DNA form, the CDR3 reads TGTGCCAGCAGCTACGGACAGGGCGGGGCCAACGTCCTGACTTTC.

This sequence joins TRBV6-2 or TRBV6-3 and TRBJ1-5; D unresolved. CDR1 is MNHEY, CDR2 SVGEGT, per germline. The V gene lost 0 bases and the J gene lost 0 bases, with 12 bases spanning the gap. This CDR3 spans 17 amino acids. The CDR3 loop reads CASSYSGRPYSNQPQHF. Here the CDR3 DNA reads TGTGCCAGCAGTTACTCGGGCAGGCCCTATAGCAATCAGCCCCAGCATTTT.

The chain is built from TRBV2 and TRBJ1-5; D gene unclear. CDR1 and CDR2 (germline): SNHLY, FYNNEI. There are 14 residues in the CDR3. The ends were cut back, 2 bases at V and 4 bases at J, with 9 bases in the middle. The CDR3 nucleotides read TGTGCCAGCAGTGAATTGTCGGGGAATCAGCCCCAGCATTTT. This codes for CASSELSGNQPQHF. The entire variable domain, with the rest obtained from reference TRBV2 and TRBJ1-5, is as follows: EPEVTQTPSHQVTQMGQEVILRCVPISNHLYFYWYRQILGQKVEFLVSFYNNEISEKSEIFDDQFSVERPDGSNFTLKIRSTKLEDSAMYFCASSELSGNQPQHFGDGTRLSIL.

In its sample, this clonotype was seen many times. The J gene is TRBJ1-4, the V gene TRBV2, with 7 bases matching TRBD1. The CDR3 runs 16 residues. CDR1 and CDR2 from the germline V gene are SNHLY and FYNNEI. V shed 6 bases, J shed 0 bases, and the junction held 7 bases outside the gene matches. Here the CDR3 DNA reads TGTGCCAGCAGCGGGCGGGACAGTGCAACTAATGAAAAACTGTTTTTT. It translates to CASSGRDSATNEKLFF. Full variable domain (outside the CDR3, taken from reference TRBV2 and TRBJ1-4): EPEVTQTPSHQVTQMGQEVILRCVPISNHLYFYWYRQILGQKVEFLVSFYNNEISEKSEIFDDQFSVERPDGSNFTLKIRSTKLEDSAMYFCASSGRDSATNEKLFFGSGTQLSVL.

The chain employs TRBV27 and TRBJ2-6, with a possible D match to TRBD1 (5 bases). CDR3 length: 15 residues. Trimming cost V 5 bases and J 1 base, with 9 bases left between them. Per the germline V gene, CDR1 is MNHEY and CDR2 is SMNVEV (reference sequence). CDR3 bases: TGTGCCAGCAGTGGTCAGGGATCTGGGGCCAACGTCCTGACTTTC. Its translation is CASSGQGSGANVLTF.

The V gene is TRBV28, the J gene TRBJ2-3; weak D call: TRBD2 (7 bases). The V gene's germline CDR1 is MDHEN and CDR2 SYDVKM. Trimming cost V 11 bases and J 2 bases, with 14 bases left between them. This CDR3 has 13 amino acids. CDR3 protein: CAGGASHTDTQYF. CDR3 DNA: TGTGCCGGGGGGGCTTCCCACACAGATACGCAGTATTTT.